Presented here are 32 T cell receptor beta chains from one specimen sequenced in a study of blood T cell repertoires in COVID-19. The data were produced by immunoSEQ multiplex PCR, yet TCRdb's version contains in-frame clones alone and is incomplete. The sample includes tens of thousands of clones, roughly 76% of them seen just once. Sequencing used peripheral blood. The receptors were gathered from a woman in her 50s with acute or convalescent COVID-19.

J is TRBJ1-1 and V is TRBV29-1; D is perhaps TRBD1 (5 bases). V was clipped by 4 bases and J by 7 bases, with 7 bases between them. The CDR3 spans 10 residues. Germline V gives CDR1 SQVTM, CDR2 ANQGSEA. The CDR3 protein is CSVGTREAFF. DNA for the CDR3: TGCAGCGTTGGGACACGTGAAGCTTTCTTT.

The genes are TRBV4-2 and TRBJ1-5; possibly TRBD1 for D (5 bases). Trimming cost V 3 bases and J 2 bases, with 14 bases left between them. Germline-derived CDR1 and CDR2 are LGHNA and YNFKEQ. The CDR3 totals 16 residues. The CDR3 region is CASSQGGASGNQPQHF. The CDR3 nucleotides read TGTGCCAGCAGCCAGGGAGGGGCGTCGGGCAATCAGCCCCAGCATTTT.

The gene calls are TRBV27 and TRBJ1-2; possible D gene TRBD1, 5 bases. The germline V gene has CDR1 MNHEY and CDR2 SMNVEV (reference sequence). The V gene lost 11 bases and the J gene lost 5 bases, with 18 bases spanning the gap. CDR3 size: 13 residues. The CDR3 nucleotides are TGTGCCGCAGGGCAGTCGCTGAATTATGGCTACACCTTC. Its protein is CAAGQSLNYGYTF.

The chain links TRBV6-6 to TRBJ2-7, with D tentatively TRBD2 (6 bases). The CDR3 runs 15 residues. From germline, CDR1 is MNHNY and CDR2 SVGAGI (reference sequence). V lost 0 bases to trimming and J lost 7 bases, with 16 bases between them. CDR3 sequence (DNA): TGTGCCAGCAGTTACTCGCCAGGAGGGCTTTGGGAGCAGTACTTC. This codes for CASSYSPGGLWEQYF.

The rearrangement uses TRBV4-2 and TRBJ2-6; D unclear. With 0 bases removed from V and 0 bases from J, the gap between germline ends came to 6 bases. From germline, CDR1 is LGHNA and CDR2 YNFKEQ. This CDR3 is 16 amino acids long. The CDR3 protein is CASSQDTRSGANVLTF. DNA for the CDR3: TGTGCCAGCAGCCAAGATACTCGCTCTGGGGCCAACGTCCTGACTTTC.

This clone was counted between two and nine times. The V and J genes are TRBV2 and TRBJ1-1; 11 nucleotides match TRBD1. Per germline, CDR1 SNHLY and CDR2 FYNNEI. There are 16 residues in the CDR3. The ends lost 2 bases at V and 3 bases at J; junction bases unmatched: 5. CDR3 nucleotides: TGTGCCAGCAGTGAAAGGACAGGGGGCGAAGACACTGAAGCTTTCTTT. It is translated as CASSERTGGEDTEAFF.

The chain links TRBV3-1 (or the pseudogene TRBV3-2) to TRBJ1-6; a weak D match, TRBD1 (6 bases). Germline V CDR1 and CDR2: LGHDT, YNNKEL (reference sequence). Trimming left V 4 bases short and J 8 bases short, with 21 bases between. The CDR3 length is 17 residues. In DNA form, the CDR3 reads TGTGCCAGCAGCCCCAGATGGACAACAGGGCCCCATTCACCCCTCCACTTT. It encodes CASSPRWTTGPHSPLHF.

This clone was picked up a small number of times. V is TRBV30 and J is TRBJ1-4, with D tentatively TRBD1 (6 bases). The V end was cut by 0 bases, the J end by 7 bases, with 12 bases between. Germline CDR1 is GTSNPN and CDR2 is SVGIG (reference sequence). The CDR3 covers 14 residues. The CDR3 nucleotides are TGTGCCTGGAGTGTACTAGGGGGGGGTGAAAAACTGTTTTTT. Its protein is CAWSVLGGGEKLFF.

The chain joins TRBV27 to TRBJ1-4, with D unresolved. The CDR3 has 13 amino acids. V was cut by 7 bases and J by 8 bases, with 14 bases left in between. Germline lookup yields CDR1 MNHEY and CDR2 SMNVEV (reference sequence). CDR3 DNA sequence: TGTGCCAGCAAAGAGTGGGGAGTGGAAAAACTGTTTTTT. It codes for CASKEWGVEKLFF.

The chain couples TRBV4-1 to TRBJ2-1; no definite D call. The CDR3 spans 13 residues. Germline V CDR1 and CDR2: MGHRA, YSYEKL. Between the trimmed V and J ends, which lost 0 bases and 10 bases, there was a span of 10 bases. The CDR3 sequence is CASSQEGIREQFF. Here the CDR3 DNA reads TGCGCCAGCAGCCAAGAAGGAATCAGGGAGCAGTTCTTC.

The chain joins TRBV7-2 to TRBJ1-1, with D possibly TRBD1 on 5 matching bases. The germline gives CDR1 SGHTA, CDR2 FQGNSA. Trimming cost V 5 bases and J 7 bases, with 14 bases left between them. The CDR3 extends over 13 amino acids. CDR3 amino acids: CASSPVGGSEAFF. DNA for the CDR3: TGTGCCAGCAGCCCCGTCGGGGGGAGTGAAGCTTTCTTT.

This clone was counted a few times. V is TRBV3-1 (or the pseudogene TRBV3-2) and J is TRBJ2-7; the D gene is possibly TRBD1 (6 bases). Germline V gene sequence: CDR1 LGHDT, CDR2 YNNKEL (reference sequence). The CDR3 has 14 residues. Deletions cut 4 bases from V and 0 bases from J, with 10 bases between. Here the CDR3 DNA reads TGTGCCAGCAGCCCGACAGGACCCTCCTACGAGCAGTACTTC. Translated: CASSPTGPSYEQYF.

The chain links TRBV25-1 to TRBJ1-1, with TRBD1 matching 7 bases. Germline V lookup: CDR1 MGHDK, CDR2 SYGVNS. J was trimmed by 2 bases and V by 6 bases; bases with no gene match: 6. This CDR3 contains 14 residues. CDR3 coding DNA: TGTGCCAGCAGGCCTGGGACAGCAAACACTGAAGCTTTCTTT. Translation gives CASRPGTANTEAFF.

The rearrangement uses TRBV3-1 (or the pseudogene TRBV3-2) and TRBJ1-6; 7 bases fit TRBD1. This CDR3 is built from 15 residues. The V gene end was trimmed by 5 bases and the J gene end by 7 bases; junction bases not matched to a gene: 8. Per the germline V gene, CDR1 is LGHDT and CDR2 is YNNKEL (reference sequence). CDR3 sequence reads: CASSSYDRANSPLHF. The CDR3 DNA sequence: TGTGCCAGCAGCTCTTATGACAGGGCCAATTCACCCCTCCACTTT.

The chain combines TRBV2 with TRBJ2-2, with TRBD2 matching 14 bases. This CDR3 spans 15 amino acids. V trimming: 6 bases; J trimming: 5 bases; junction bases outside the gene matches: 2. Germline lookup yields CDR1 SNHLY and CDR2 FYNNEI. CDR3 sequence: CASRRTSGGTGELFF. In nucleotides, the CDR3 is TGTGCCAGCAGGCGGACTAGCGGGGGGACCGGGGAGCTGTTTTTT.

The chain has TRBV5-1 and TRBJ2-5, with a possible D match to TRBD1 (6 bases). The CDR3 runs 15 residues. In germline, CDR1 is SGHRS, CDR2 YFSETQ. Trimming cost V 0 bases and J 2 bases, with 11 bases left between them. CDR3 nucleotides: TGCGCCAGCAGCTTGGACAGGGTCGGTCAAGAGACCCAGTACTTC. This translates into CASSLDRVGQETQYF.

V is TRBV11-3 and J is TRBJ2-3; 9 bases are a match to TRBD1. This CDR3 region has 14 residues. Germline CDR1 SGHNT, CDR2 YENEEA. Trimming at V came to 4 bases and at J to 6 bases, leaving 5 bases not matched to a gene. CDR3 region: CASSSGQGWDTQYF. The CDR3 bases are TGTGCCAGCAGCTCCGGACAGGGGTGGGATACGCAGTATTTT. Filled out from reference TRBV11-3 and TRBJ2-3, the complete variable domain reads EAGVVQSPRYKIIEKKQPVAFWCNPISGHNTLYWYLQNLGQGPELLIRYENEEAVDDSQLPKDRFSAERLKGVDSTLKIQPAELGDSAVYLCASSSGQGWDTQYFGPGTRLTVL.

The chain has TRBV7-8 and TRBJ2-2, with TRBD1 as a possible D gene (5 bases). Germline V CDR1 and CDR2: SGHVS, FQNEAQ. Deletions cut 5 bases from V and 5 bases from J, with 21 bases between. The CDR3 runs 17 residues. This CDR3 is CASSRSPWEKGTGELFF. The CDR3 nucleotides read TGTGCCAGCAGCCGATCCCCTTGGGAAAAGGGGACCGGGGAGCTGTTTTTT.

This sequence joins TRBV19 and TRBJ1-1; 9 bases are shared with TRBD1. From germline, CDR1 is LNHDA and CDR2 SQIVND (reference sequence). This CDR3 comprises 15 residues. Unmatched junction bases numbered 9, after V lost 6 bases and J lost 4 bases. This chain's CDR3 is CASRRGDRAGTEAFF. The DNA of the CDR3 is TGTGCCAGTAGACGGGGGGACAGGGCAGGCACTGAAGCTTTCTTT.

The chain employs TRBV6-6 and TRBJ2-7, with 11 bases lining up with TRBD1. Germline values: CDR1 MNHNY, CDR2 SVGAGI (reference sequence). The CDR3 runs 15 residues. V trimming: 5 bases; J trimming: 2 bases; junction bases outside the gene matches: 5. CDR3 sequence (DNA): TGTGCCAGCAGTCCCCGGGACAGGGGGGCCTACGAGCAGTACTTC. Protein product: CASSPRDRGAYEQYF.

This clone has just one count. CDR3 nucleotide sequence: TGTGCCAGCAGTTCCGGACAGGGCAGAGGAAACATTCAGTACTTC. Encoded protein: CASSSGQGRGNIQYF. The chain carries TRBV6-5 and TRBJ2-4, with 8 bases matching TRBD1. The CDR3 loop spans 15 amino acids. V lost 4 bases, J lost 6 bases, and 8 bases stayed unmatched. Germline lookup yields CDR1 MNHEY and CDR2 SVGAGI.

CDR3 residues: CASSQEVQGGGEKLFF. CDR3 sequence (DNA): TGCGCCAGCAGCCAAGAGGTACAGGGTGGAGGTGAAAAACTGTTTTTT. This chain links TRBV4-3 with TRBJ1-4, with a weak D call TRBD1 (6 bases). The CDR3 is 16 amino acids. The germline CDR1 and CDR2 sequences are LGHNA and YSLEER. The V and J ends lost 0 bases and 7 bases respectively, with 15 bases between them.

There are a few counts of this clone. The chain employs TRBV18 and TRBJ1-3, with 7 bases that match TRBD1. The V gene end was trimmed by 4 bases and the J gene end by 4 bases; junction bases not matched to a gene: 10. Germline loops: CDR1 KGHSH, CDR2 LQKENI. This CDR3 spans 16 amino acids. CDR3 sequence (DNA): TGTGCCAGCTCACAACCGACAGGGACGAGAGGAAACACCATATATTTT. Its translation is CASSQPTGTRGNTIYF.

This clone has a handful of counts. The chain carries TRBV28 and TRBJ1-2, with 7 bases matching TRBD1. V lost 5 bases to trimming and J lost 4 bases; unmatched junction nucleotides: 7. Germline V gives CDR1 MDHEN, CDR2 SYDVKM. The CDR3 runs 14 residues. In DNA form, the CDR3 reads TGTGCCAGCAGTCCAGGACAGGTACGCTATGGCTACACCTTC. Encoded protein: CASSPGQVRYGYTF.

V is TRBV6-6 and J is TRBJ1-3; 7 bases are shared with TRBD1. The trim removed 5 bases at V and 0 bases at J, leaving 1 base unmatched. The CDR3 loop spans 14 amino acids. The germline gives CDR1 MNHNY, CDR2 SVGAGI (reference sequence). The CDR3, as DNA: TGTGCCAGCAGTGCAGGGGGCTCTGGAAACACCATATATTTT. Protein sequence: CASSAGGSGNTIYF.

This chain links TRBV4-3 with TRBJ1-6; possible D gene TRBD1, 6 bases. Germline V gene lookup returns CDR1 LGHNA and CDR2 YSLEER. Trimming took off 0 bases at V and 8 bases at J, with 11 bases between the two ends. This CDR3 has 15 amino acids. CDR3 bases: TGCGCCAGCAGCCAAGATTACAGGGTGGATTCACCCCTCCACTTT. Its protein product is CASSQDYRVDSPLHF.

This clone was detected only once. The chain uses TRBV6-5 and TRBJ1-5; maybe TRBD1 (6 bases). Germline lookup yields CDR1 MNHEY and CDR2 SVGAGI. The CDR3 spans 13 residues. Trimming cost V 6 bases and J 6 bases, with 12 bases left between them. This CDR3 reads CASRGGIGQPQHF. DNA for the CDR3: TGTGCCAGCAGAGGGGGTATAGGTCAGCCCCAGCATTTT.

J is TRBJ1-6 and V is TRBV14, with D perhaps matching TRBD1 (6 bases). The germline CDR1 and CDR2 sequences are SGHDN and FVKESK. This CDR3 has 15 amino acids. V shed 1 base and J shed 6 bases, with 10 bases lying between them. CDR3 sequence reads: CASSQAARGNSPLHF. The CDR3 DNA is TGTGCCAGCAGCCAAGCCGCCAGGGGTAATTCACCCCTCCACTTT.

CDR3 amino acids: CASSQGFQGVGYGYTF. In DNA form, the CDR3 reads TGCGCCAGCAGCCAAGGGTTCCAGGGGGTAGGCTATGGCTACACCTTC. The V and J genes are TRBV4-1 and TRBJ1-2; 7 positions match TRBD1. CDR1 MGHRA and CDR2 YSYEKL come from the germline V gene. V lost 1 base, J lost 4 bases, and 9 bases stayed unmatched. This CDR3 contains 16 residues.

DNA for the CDR3: TGTGCCAGCAGTCCCGGACAGGGGTCAAACACTGAAGCTTTCTTT. Its protein is CASSPGQGSNTEAFF. The V call is TRBV27, the J call TRBJ1-1, with TRBD1 identical over 9 bases. The CDR3 is made up of 15 amino acids. V lost 5 bases, J lost 2 bases, and 6 bases stayed unmatched. From germline, CDR1 is MNHEY and CDR2 SMNVEV (reference sequence).

Only a few counts were recorded for this clone. The chain combines TRBV7-2 with TRBJ1-5, with D perhaps TRBD1 (5 bases). CDR1 SGHTA and CDR2 FQGNSA come from the germline V gene. This CDR3 spans 16 amino acids. The V gene lost 0 bases and the J gene lost 7 bases, with 16 bases spanning the gap. CDR3 sequence: CASSLAGQGVTQPQHF. DNA for the CDR3: TGTGCCAGCAGCTTAGCAGGCCAGGGCGTTACCCAGCCCCAGCATTTT.

This clone was found a few times. The chain links TRBV3-1 (or the pseudogene TRBV3-2) to TRBJ1-2, with D possibly being TRBD1 (5 bases). The CDR3 extends over 12 amino acids. Trimming stripped 5 bases from V and 4 bases from J, with 8 bases between. Germline lookup yields CDR1 LGHDT and CDR2 YNNKEL (reference sequence). The CDR3 loop reads CASSSRGYGYTF. The DNA for the CDR3 is TGTGCCAGCAGCTCTAGGGGCTATGGCTACACCTTC.